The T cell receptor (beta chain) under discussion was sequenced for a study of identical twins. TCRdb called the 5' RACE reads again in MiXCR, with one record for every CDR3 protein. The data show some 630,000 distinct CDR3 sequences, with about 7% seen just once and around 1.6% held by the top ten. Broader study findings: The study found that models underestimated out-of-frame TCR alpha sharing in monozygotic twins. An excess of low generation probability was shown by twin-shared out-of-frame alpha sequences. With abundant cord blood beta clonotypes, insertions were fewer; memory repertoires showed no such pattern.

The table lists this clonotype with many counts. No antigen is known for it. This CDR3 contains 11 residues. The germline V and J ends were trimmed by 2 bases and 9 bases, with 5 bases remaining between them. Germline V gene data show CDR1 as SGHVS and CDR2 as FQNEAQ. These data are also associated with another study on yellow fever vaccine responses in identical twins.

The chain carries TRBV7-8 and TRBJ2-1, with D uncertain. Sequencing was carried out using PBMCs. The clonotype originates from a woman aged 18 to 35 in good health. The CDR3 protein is CASSLSIEQFF. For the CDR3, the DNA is TGTGCCAGCAGCTTAAGTATTGAGCAGTTCTTC.